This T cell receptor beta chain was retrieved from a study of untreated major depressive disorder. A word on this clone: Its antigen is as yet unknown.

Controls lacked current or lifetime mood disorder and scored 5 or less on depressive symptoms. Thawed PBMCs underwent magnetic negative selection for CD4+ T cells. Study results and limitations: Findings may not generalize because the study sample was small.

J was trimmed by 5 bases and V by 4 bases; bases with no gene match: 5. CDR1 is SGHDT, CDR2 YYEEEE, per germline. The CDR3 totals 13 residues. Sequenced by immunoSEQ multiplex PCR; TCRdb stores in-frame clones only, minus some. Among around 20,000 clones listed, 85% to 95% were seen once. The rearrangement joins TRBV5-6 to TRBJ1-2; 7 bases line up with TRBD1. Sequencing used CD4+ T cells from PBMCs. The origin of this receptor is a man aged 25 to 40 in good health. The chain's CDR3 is CASSPRTGYGYTF. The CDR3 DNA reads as TGTGCCAGCAGCCCGCGGACAGGTTATGGCTACACCTTC.